This entry concerns a single TCR beta chain. Antigen specificity is unknown. This entry belongs to a study of cytomegalovirus exposure and HLA in healthy donors. General observations from the study: In a later analysis, productive TCRs from donors in an Asian-associated ancestry cluster reportedly carried fewer N-insertions than the cohort mean. Later analysis associated a missense DCLRE1C variant with TCR beta V- and J-gene trimming.

The PCR was carried out with 60 Vbeta primers and 13 Jbeta primers. Profiled with immunoSEQ multiplex PCR; TCRdb holds only in-frame clones, not every one. The table has some 130,000 clones, around 73% seen once; the top ten hold around 1.6%. The source material was PBMCs. The receptor was derived from a female donor in good health and CMV-seronegative.

CDR3 bases: TGCGCCAGCAGCCAAGAAAGGGGGACTAGCCCCGTTTTTGAGCAGTTCTTC. It translates to CASSQERGTSPVFEQFF. The chain uses TRBV4-3 and TRBJ2-1; TRBD2 aligns across 9 bases. The germline CDR1 and CDR2 sequences are LGHNA and YSLEER. J was trimmed by 9 bases and V by 0 bases; bases with no gene match: 12. The CDR3 is 17 amino acids.